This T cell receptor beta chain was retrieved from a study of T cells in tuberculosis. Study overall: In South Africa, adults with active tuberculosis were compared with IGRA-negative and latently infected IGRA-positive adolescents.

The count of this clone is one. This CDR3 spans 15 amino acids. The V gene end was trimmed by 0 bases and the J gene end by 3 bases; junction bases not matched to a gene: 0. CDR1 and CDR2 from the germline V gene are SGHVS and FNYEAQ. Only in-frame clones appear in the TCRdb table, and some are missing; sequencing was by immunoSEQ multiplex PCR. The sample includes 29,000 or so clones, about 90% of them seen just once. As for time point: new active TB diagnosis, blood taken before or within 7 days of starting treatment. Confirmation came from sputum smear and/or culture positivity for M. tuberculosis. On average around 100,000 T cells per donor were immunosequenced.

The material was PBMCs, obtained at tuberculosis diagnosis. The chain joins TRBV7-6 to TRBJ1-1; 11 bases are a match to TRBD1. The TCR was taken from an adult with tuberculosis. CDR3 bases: TGTGCCAGCAGCTTAGCGGGACAGGGGGACACTGAAGCTTTCTTT. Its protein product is CASSLAGQGDTEAFF.